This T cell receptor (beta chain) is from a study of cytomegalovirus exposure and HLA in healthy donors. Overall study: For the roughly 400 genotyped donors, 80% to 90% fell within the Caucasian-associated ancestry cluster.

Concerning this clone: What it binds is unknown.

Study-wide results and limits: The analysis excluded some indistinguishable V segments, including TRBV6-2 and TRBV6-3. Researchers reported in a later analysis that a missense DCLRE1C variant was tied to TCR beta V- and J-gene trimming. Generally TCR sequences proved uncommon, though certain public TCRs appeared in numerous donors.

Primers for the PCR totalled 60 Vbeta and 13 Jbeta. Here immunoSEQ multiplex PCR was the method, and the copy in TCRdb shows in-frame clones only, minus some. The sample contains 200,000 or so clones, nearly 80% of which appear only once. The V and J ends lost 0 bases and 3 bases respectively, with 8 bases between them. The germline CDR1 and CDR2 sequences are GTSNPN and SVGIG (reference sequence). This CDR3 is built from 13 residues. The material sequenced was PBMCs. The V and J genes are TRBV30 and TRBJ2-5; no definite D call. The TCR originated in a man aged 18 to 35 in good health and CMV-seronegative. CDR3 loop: CAWSVPPEETQYF. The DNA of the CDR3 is TGTGCCTGGAGTGTACCCCCGGAAGAGACCCAGTACTTC.